This TCR beta chain was obtained from a study of regulatory T cells in long-lasting Graves disease. Assembly of TCR beta libraries relied on iRepertoire HTBI primers together with Arm-PCR of CDR3 regions. Each CDR3 protein gets one entry after TCRdb re-called the multiplex PCR reads with MiXCR. The table records approximately 440,000 distinct CDR3 sequences, around 15% of them present only once. V was clipped by 4 bases and J by 9 bases; unmatched bases: 6. The CDR3 is 12 residues long. The V gene's germline CDR1 is MNHEY and CDR2 SVGEGT. Findings and limits, study-wide: Persistent Graves' disease cases displayed lower TCR diversity than newly diagnosed ones.

Time point reported: newly diagnosed GD, antithyroid drugs for less than 3 months. RNA extracted from PBMCs served as the sequencing template. This clonotype was detected only a few times. Its cognate antigen is unknown. The sample also formed part of further work on T cells in Graves' hyperthyroidism and ophthalmopathy.

Sequences were derived from peripheral blood mononuclear cells (PBMCs), sampled at new diagnosis, from a patient treated with antithyroid drugs. The V gene is TRBV6-2 or TRBV6-3, the J gene TRBJ2-7; 7 bases fit TRBD1. The clonotype originates from a man in his forties or fifties with Graves disease. The CDR3 sequence is CASSLTGHGQYF. Written as DNA, the CDR3 is TGTGCCAGCAGTTTGACAGGGCACGGGCAGTACTTC.